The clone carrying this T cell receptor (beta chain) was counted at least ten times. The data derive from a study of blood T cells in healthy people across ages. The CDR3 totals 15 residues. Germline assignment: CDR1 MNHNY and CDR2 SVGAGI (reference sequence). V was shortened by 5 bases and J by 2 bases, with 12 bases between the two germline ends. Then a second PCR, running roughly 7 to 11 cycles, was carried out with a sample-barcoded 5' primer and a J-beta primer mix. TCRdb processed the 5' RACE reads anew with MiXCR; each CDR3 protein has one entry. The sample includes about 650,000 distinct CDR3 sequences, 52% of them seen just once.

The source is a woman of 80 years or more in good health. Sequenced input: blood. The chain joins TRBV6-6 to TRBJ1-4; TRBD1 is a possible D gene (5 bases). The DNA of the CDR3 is TGTGCCAGCAGTCTCCCCCGACAGACTAATGAAAAACTGTTTTTT. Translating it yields CASSLPRQTNEKLFF.